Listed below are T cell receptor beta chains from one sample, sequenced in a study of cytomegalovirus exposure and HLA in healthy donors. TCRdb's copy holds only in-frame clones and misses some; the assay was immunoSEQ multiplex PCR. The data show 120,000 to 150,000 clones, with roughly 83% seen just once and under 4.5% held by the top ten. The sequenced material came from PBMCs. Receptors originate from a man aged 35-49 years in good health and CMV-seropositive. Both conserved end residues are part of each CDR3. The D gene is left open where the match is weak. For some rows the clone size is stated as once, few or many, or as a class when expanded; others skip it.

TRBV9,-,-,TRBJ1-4,CASSGRAGGEEKLFF,TGTGCCAGCAGCGGAAGGGCCGGGGGGGAAGAAAAACTGTTTTTT
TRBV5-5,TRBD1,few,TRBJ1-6,CASSLGPGQGRSPLHF,TGTGCCAGCAGCTTGGGACCGGGACAGGGGAGATCACCCCTCCACTTT
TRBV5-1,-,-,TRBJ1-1,CASSLVLGGNTEAFF,TGCGCCAGCAGCTTGGTGTTGGGGGGGAACACTGAAGCTTTCTTT
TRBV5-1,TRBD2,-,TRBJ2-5,CASSSPLAGETQYF,TGCGCCAGCAGCTCCCCTCTAGCGGGAGAGACCCAGTACTTC
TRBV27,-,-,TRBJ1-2,CASSWGGPLYGYTF,TGTGCCAGCAGTTGGGGAGGCCCTCTGTATGGCTACACCTTC
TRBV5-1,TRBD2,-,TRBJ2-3,CASSMYGLAAGPDTQYF,TGCGCCAGCAGTATGTATGGACTAGCGGCAGGCCCAGATACGCAGTATTTT
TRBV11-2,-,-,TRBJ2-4,CASSLAGAENIQYF,TGTGCCAGCAGCTTAGCTGGGGCTGAAAACATTCAGTACTTC
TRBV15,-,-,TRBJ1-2,CATRTNRVRANYGYTF,TGTGCCACCAGGACTAATCGGGTACGGGCTAACTATGGCTACACCTTC
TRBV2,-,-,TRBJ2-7,CASSRENEQYF,TGTGCCAGCAGCCGGGAGAACGAGCAGTACTTC
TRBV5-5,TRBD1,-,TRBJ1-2,CASSLEGQGATGYTF,TGTGCCAGCAGCTTGGAGGGACAGGGGGCGACTGGCTACACCTTC
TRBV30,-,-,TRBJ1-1,CATRKVANTEAFF,TGTGCCACTAGGAAGGTCGCGAACACTGAAGCTTTCTTT
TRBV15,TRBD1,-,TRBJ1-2,CATSREGGVYGYTF,TGTGCCACCAGCAGAGAAGGGGGCGTCTATGGCTACACCTTC
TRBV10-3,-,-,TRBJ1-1,CAIRPGEKRTEAFF,TGTGCCATCCGACCAGGGGAGAAACGCACTGAAGCTTTCTTT
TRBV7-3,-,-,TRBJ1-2,CASSPRGGPDGYTF,TGTGCCAGCAGCCCCCGGGGGGGCCCCGATGGCTACACCTTC
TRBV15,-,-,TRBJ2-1,CATSRGYEQFF,TGTGCCACCAGCCGGGGATATGAGCAGTTCTTC
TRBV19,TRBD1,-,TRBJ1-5,CASLDRGSQPQHF,TGTGCCAGCTTAGACAGGGGAAGTCAGCCCCAGCATTTT
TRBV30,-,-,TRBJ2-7,CAWFRGGREQYF,TGTGCCTGGTTCCGAGGAGGGCGCGAGCAGTACTTC
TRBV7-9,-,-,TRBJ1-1,CASSLELGGTEAFF,TGTGCCAGCAGCTTAGAATTAGGGGGTACTGAAGCTTTCTTT
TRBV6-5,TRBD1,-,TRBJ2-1,CASTPGQGINEQFF,TGTGCCAGCACCCCGGGACAGGGCATCAATGAGCAGTTCTTC
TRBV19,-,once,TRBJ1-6,CASSNENNYNSPLHF,TGTGCCAGTAGTAATGAGAATAACTATAATTCACCCCTCCACTTT
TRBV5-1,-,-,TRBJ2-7,CASMQGGPVYEQYF,TGCGCCAGCATGCAGGGGGGCCCTGTCTACGAGCAGTACTTC
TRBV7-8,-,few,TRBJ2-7,CASSLAPTRSGSYEQYF,TGTGCCAGCAGCTTAGCGCCGACGCGATCAGGATCCTACGAGCAGTACTTC
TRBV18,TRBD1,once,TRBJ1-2,CASSPPGQRSGYTF,TGTGCCAGCTCACCACCGGGACAGAGGAGTGGCTACACCTTC
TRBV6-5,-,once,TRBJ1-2,CASSPEGSGGYGYTF,TGTGCCAGCAGTCCAGAGGGATCGGGCGGCTATGGCTACACCTTC
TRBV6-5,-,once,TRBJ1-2,CASRFTGTYGYTF,TGTGCCAGCAGATTCACAGGGACCTATGGCTACACCTTC
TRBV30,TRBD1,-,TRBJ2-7,CAWSLKGARYEQYF,TGTGCCTGGAGTCTCAAGGGGGCGCGATACGAGCAGTACTTC
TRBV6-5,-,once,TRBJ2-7,CASRPHRGGSYEQYF,TGTGCCAGCAGACCTCACAGGGGAGGCTCCTACGAGCAGTACTTC
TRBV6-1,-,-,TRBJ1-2,CASRASDRRPGYTF,TGTGCCAGCAGGGCCTCCGACAGGCGTCCTGGCTACACCTTC
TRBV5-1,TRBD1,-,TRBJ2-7,CASVGQNSYEQYF,TGCGCCAGCGTGGGACAGAACTCCTACGAGCAGTACTTC
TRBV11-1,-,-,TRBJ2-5,CASSLGGTRQETQYF,TGTGCCAGCAGCTTAGGCGGGACCCGCCAAGAGACCCAGTACTTC
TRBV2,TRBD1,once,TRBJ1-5,CASHPTGGGNQPQHF,TGTGCCAGCCACCCGACAGGGGGCGGTAATCAGCCCCAGCATTTT
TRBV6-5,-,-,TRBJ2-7,CASSFRGYSYEQYF,TGTGCCAGCAGCTTCAGGGGTTACTCCTACGAGCAGTACTTC
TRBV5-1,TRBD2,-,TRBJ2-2,CASSLATSALGTGELFF,TGCGCCAGCAGCTTGGCAACTAGCGCCCTAGGGACCGGGGAGCTGTTTTTT
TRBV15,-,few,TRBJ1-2,CATSRDRSGFIF,TGTGCCACCAGCAGAGATAGATCAGGCTTCATCTTC
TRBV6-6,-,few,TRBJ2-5,CASSRSLGQETQYF,TGTGCCAGCAGTCGATCACTAGGCCAAGAGACCCAGTACTTC
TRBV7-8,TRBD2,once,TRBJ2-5,CASSRGLVSETQYF,TGTGCCAGCAGCCGCGGACTAGTGTCGGAGACCCAGTACTTC
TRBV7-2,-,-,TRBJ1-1,CASSLRQNTEAFF,TGTGCCAGCAGCTTACGACAAAACACTGAAGCTTTCTTT
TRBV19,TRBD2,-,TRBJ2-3,CASSILVRRESSTQYF,TGTGCCAGTAGTATCCTCGTAAGGCGGGAGTCTAGTACGCAGTATTTT
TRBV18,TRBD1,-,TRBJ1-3,CASGTASSGNTIYF,TGTGCCAGTGGGACAGCCTCCTCTGGAAACACCATATATTTT
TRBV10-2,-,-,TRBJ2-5,CASSAGQETQYF,TGCGCCAGCAGTGCGGGTCAAGAGACCCAGTACTTC
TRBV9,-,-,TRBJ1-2,CASSVRGQGSAGYTF,TGTGCCAGCAGCGTACGTGGTCAGGGGAGCGCTGGCTACACCTTC
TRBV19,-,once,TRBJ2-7,CASSPGPFLLSSYEQYF,TGTGCCAGTAGTCCAGGTCCTTTTCTCCTAAGCTCCTACGAGCAGTACTTC
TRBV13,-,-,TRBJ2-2,CASSFSPGSGTGELFF,TGTGCCAGCAGCTTTTCCCCGGGGTCGGGAACCGGGGAGCTGTTTTTT
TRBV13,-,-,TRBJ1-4,CASSLEAVEKLFF,TGTGCCAGCAGCTTAGAGGCGGTAGAAAAACTGTTTTTT
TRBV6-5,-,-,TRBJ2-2,CASRRGSISAGELFF,TGTGCCAGCAGGAGGGGGTCTATCTCTGCCGGGGAGCTGTTTTTT
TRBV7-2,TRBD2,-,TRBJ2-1,CASSLEVSGGAFYNEQFF,TGTGCCAGCAGCTTAGAAGTTAGCGGGGGGGCCTTCTACAATGAGCAGTTCTTC
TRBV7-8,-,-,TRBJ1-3,CASSLGRRGNTIYF,TGTGCCAGCAGCTTAGGACGCAGGGGAAACACCATATATTTT
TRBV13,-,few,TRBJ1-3,CASSLGDISGNTIYF,TGTGCCAGCAGCTTGGGTGACATCTCTGGAAACACCATATATTTT
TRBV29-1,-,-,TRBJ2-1,CSVVPGLTTYNEQFF,TGCAGCGTTGTGCCCGGCCTGACTACCTACAATGAGCAGTTCTTC
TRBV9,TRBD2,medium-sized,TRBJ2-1,CASSTRTSGVHNEQFF,TGTGCCAGCAGCACTCGGACTAGCGGGGTACACAATGAGCAGTTCTTC
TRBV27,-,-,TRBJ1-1,CASSPTGQRNTEAFF,TGTGCCAGCAGTCCTACAGGGCAACGGAACACTGAAGCTTTCTTT